This T cell receptor beta chain came from a study of T cells in women clearing cervical HPV infection. At the level of the study: HLA type stays a possible confounder, typing being limited. Study-level points and caveats: T-cell numbers per sample were unknown and may explain richness differences. Repertoire richness, not evenness, was significantly elevated in CIN3+ cases versus controls.

To note about this clone: The antigen is not known. Coverage ceases 3 residues before the CDR3 finishes, and the germline J gene fills in the end.

Prevalent HPV16 infections were excluded; only incident single HPV16 infections included. V lost 5 bases to trimming and J lost 2 bases, with 19 bases between them. There are 15 residues in the CDR3. CDR1 is DFQATT and CDR2 is SNEGSKA in the germline V gene (reference sequence). Produced via immunoSEQ multiplex PCR; TCRdb's table is partial and in-frame only. The table lists approximately 49,000 clones, with around 1.6% in the top ten. The chain uses TRBV20-1 and TRBJ2-7; D possibly corresponds to TRBD2 (5 bases). The receptor was isolated from a woman between 18 and 75 years old with a cervical HPV16 infection that either progressed to CIN3+ or cleared (not recorded which). Sequenced material: blood buffy coat. The CDR3 sequence: CSARKLIARPYEQYF. The CDR3 bases that were read are TGCAGTGCTCGCAAACTCATAGCGAGACCCTACGAG.